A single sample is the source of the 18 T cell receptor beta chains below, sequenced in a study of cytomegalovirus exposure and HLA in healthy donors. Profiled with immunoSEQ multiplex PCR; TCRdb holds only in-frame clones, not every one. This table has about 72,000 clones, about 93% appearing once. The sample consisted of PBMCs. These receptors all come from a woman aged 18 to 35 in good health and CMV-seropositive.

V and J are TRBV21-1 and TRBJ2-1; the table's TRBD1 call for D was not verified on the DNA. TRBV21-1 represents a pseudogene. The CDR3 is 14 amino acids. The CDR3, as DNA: TGTGCCAGCACTGGGGACAGGGCCTACAATGAGCAGTTCTTC. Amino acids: CASTGDRAYNEQFF.

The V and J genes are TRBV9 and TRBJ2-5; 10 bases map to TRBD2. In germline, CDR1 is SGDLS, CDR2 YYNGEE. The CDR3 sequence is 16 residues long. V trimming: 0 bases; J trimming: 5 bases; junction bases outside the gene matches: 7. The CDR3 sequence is CASSVARSGGVETQYF. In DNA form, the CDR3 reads TGTGCCAGCAGCGTAGCAAGGAGCGGGGGGGTGGAGACCCAGTACTTC.

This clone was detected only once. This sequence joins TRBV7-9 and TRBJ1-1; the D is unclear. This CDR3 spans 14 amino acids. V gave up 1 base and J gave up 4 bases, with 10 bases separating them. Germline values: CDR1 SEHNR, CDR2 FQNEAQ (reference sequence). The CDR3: CASSLVGDRTEAFF. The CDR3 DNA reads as TGTGCCAGCAGCTTAGTCGGAGATCGCACTGAAGCTTTCTTT.

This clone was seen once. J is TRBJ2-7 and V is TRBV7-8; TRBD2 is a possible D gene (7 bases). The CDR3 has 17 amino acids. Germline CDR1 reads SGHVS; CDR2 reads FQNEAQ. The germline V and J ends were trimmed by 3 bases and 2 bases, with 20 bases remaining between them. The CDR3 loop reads CASSFRGGSQAPYEQYF. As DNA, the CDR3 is TGTGCCAGCAGCTTTAGGGGGGGTTCCCAAGCCCCCTACGAGCAGTACTTC.

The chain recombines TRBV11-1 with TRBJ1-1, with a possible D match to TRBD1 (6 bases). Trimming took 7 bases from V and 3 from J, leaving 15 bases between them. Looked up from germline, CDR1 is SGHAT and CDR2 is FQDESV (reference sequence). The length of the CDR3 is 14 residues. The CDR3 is CASTSTGLDTEAFF. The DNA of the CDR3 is TGTGCCAGCACCTCAACAGGGCTGGACACTGAAGCTTTCTTT.

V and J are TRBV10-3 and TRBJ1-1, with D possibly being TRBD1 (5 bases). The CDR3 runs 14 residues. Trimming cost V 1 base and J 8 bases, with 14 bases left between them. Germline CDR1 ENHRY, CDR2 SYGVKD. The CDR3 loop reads CAISEFGGAREAFF. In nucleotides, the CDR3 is TGTGCCATCAGTGAGTTCGGGGGTGCCAGGGAAGCTTTCTTT.

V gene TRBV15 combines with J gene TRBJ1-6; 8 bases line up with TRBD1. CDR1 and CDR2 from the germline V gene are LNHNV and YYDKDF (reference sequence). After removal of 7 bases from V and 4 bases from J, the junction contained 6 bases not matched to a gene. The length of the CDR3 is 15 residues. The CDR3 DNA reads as TGTGCCACCATAGGACAGGGAAATTATAATTCACCCCTCCACTTT. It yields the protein CATIGQGNYNSPLHF.

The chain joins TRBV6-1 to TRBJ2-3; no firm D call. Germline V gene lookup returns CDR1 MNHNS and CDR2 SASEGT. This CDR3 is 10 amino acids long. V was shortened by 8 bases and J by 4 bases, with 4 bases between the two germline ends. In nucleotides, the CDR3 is TGTGCCAGCCAGGCAGATACGCAGTATTTT. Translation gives CASQADTQYF.

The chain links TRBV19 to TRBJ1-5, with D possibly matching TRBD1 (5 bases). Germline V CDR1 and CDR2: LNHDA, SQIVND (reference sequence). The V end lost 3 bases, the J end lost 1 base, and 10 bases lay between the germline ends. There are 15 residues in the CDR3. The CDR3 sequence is CASSMEQGSNQPQHF. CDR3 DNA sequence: TGTGCCAGTAGTATGGAGCAGGGAAGCAATCAGCCCCAGCATTTT.

The DNA of the CDR3 is TGCAGTGCTAGTAGCTATGGCTACACCTTC. This codes for CSASSYGYTF. V usage is TRBV20-1 and J usage is TRBJ1-2; D is unresolved. The germline gives CDR1 DFQATT, CDR2 SNEGSKA (reference sequence). The CDR3 is made up of 10 amino acids. Trimming removed 3 bases from V and 4 bases from J, with 3 bases in between.

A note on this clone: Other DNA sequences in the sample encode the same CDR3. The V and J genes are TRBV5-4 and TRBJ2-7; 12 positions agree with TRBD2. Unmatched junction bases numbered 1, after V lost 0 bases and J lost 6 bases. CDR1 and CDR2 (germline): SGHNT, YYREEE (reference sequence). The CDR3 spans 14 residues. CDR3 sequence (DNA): TGTGCCAGCAGCTTGGCACTAGCGGGAGGCGAGCAGTACTTC. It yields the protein CASSLALAGGEQYF.

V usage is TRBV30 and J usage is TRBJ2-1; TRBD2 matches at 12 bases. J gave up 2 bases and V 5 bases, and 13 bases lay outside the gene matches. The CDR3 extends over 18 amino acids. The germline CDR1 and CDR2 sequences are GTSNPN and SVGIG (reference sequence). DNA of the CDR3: TGTGCCTGGGGCCCGGGACTAGCGGGCCCCGGGCCCTACAATGAGCAGTTCTTC. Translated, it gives CAWGPGLAGPGPYNEQFF.

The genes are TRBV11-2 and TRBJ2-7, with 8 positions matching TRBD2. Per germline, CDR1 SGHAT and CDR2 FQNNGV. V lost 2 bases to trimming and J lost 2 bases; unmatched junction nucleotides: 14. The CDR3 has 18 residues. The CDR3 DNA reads TGTGCCAGCAGCTTATTCCCAGAAACTAGCGGCCCTACCTACGAGCAGTACTTC. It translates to CASSLFPETSGPTYEQYF. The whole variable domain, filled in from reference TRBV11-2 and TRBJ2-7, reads EAGVAQSPRYKIIEKRQSVAFWCNPISGHATLYWYQQILGQGPKLLIQFQNNGVVDDSQLPKDRFSAERLKGVDSTLKIQPAKLEDSAVYLCASSLFPETSGPTYEQYFGPGTRLTVT.

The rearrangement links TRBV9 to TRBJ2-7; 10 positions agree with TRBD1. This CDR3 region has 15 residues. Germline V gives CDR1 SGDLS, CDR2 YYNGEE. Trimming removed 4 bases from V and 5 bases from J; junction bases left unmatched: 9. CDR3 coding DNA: TGTGCCAGCAGCCCGGGGGGGACAGGGGCCCACGAGCAGTACTTC. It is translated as CASSPGGTGAHEQYF. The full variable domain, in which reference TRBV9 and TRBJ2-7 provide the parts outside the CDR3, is DSGVTQTPKHLITATGQRVTLRCSPRSGDLSVYWYQQSLDQGLQFLIQYYNGEERAKGNILERFSAQQFPDLHSELNLSSLELGDSALYFCASSPGGTGAHEQYFGPGTRLTVT.

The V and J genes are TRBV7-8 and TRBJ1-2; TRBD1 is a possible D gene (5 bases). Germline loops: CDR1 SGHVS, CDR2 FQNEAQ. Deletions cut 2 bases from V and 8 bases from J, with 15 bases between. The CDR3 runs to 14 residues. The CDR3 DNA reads TGTGCCAGCAGCTTATCGGAGGGGACTATGGGCTACACCTTC. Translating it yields CASSLSEGTMGYTF.

This CDR3 reads CASSPGLAGGQETQYF. CDR3 DNA sequence: TGCGCCAGCAGCCCGGGACTAGCGGGGGGGCAAGAGACCCAGTACTTC. This chain links TRBV5-1 with TRBJ2-5, with TRBD2 matching 16 bases. The germline CDR1 and CDR2 sequences are SGHRS and YFSETQ. CDR3 length: 16 residues. With 4 bases clipped from V and 2 bases from J, the junction kept 2 bases outside the gene matches. Looking up the rest from reference TRBV5-1 and TRBJ2-5 gives the full variable domain: KAGVTQTPRYLIKTRGQQVTLSCSPISGHRSVSWYQQTPGQGLQFLFEYFSETQRNKGNFPGRFSGRQFSNSRSEMNVSTLELGDSALYLCASSPGLAGGQETQYFGPGTRLLVL.

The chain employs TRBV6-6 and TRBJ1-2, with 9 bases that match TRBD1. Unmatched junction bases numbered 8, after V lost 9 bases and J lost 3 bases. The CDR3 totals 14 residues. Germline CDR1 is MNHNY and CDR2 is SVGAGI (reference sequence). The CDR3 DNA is TGTGCCAGTCAAGGCCGGGACAGGGACTATGGCTACACCTTC. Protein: CASQGRDRDYGYTF.

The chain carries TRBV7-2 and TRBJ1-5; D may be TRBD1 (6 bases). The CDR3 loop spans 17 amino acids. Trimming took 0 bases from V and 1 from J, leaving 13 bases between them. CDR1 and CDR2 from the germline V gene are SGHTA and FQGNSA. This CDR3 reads CASSLATGGGSNQPQHF. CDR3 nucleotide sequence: TGTGCCAGCAGCTTAGCGACAGGCGGCGGGAGCAATCAGCCCCAGCATTTT.